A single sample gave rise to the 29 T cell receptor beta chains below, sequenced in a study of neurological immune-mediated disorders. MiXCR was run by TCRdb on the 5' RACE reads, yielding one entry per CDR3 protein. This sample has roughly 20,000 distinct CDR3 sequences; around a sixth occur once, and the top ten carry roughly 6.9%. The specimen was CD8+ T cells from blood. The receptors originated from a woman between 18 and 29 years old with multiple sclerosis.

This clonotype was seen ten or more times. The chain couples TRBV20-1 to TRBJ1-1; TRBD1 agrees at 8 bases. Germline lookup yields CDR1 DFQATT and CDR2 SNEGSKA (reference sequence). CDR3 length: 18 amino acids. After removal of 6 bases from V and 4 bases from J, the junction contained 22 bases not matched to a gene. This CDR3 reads CSAQRAGGSGRGITEAFF. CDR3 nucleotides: TGCAGTGCCCAAAGGGCAGGGGGCTCAGGGAGGGGGATCACTGAAGCTTTCTTT.

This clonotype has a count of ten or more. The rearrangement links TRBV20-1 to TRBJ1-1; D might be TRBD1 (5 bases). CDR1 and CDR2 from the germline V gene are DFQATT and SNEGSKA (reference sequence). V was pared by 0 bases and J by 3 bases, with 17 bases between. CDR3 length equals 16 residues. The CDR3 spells CSARDSDKAGHTEAFF. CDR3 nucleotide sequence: TGCAGTGCTAGAGATTCGGACAAGGCAGGACACACTGAAGCTTTCTTT.

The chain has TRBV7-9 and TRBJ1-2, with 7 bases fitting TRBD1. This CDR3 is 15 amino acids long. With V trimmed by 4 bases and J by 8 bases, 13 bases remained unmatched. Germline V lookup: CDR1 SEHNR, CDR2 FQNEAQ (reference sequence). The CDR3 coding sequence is TGTGCCAGCAGCTCGCCCGCCGACAGGGTAGTAGGCTACACCTTC. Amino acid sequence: CASSSPADRVVGYTF.

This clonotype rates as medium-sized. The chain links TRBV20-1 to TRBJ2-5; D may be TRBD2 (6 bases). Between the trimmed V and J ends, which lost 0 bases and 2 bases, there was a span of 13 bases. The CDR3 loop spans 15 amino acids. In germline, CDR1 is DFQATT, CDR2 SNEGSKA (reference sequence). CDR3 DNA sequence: TGCAGTGCTAGAGAGAGGGAGGACCTACAAGAGACCCAGTACTTC. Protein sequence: CSAREREDLQETQYF.

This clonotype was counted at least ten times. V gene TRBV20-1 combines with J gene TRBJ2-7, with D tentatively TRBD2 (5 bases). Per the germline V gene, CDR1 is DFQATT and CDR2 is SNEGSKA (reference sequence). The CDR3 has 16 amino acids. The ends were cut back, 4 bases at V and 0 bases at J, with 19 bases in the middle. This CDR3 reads CSAKGRKDGNSYEQYV. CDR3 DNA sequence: TGCAGTGCTAAAGGTCGAAAGGACGGGAACTCCTACGAGCAGTACGTC.

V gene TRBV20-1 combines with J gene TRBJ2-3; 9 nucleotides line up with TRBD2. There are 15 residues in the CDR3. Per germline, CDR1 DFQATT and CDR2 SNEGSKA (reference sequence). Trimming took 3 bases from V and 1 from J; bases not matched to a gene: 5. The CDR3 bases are TGCAGTGCTAGGGAGTCTAGCGGGGGCACAGATACGCAGTATTTT. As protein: CSARESSGGTDTQYF.

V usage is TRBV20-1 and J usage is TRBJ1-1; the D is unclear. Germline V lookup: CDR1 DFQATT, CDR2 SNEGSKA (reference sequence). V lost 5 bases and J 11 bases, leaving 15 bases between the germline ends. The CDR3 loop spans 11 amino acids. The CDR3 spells CSAPRRQFAFF. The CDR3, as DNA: TGCAGTGCTCCTAGGCGGCAGTTTGCTTTCTTT.

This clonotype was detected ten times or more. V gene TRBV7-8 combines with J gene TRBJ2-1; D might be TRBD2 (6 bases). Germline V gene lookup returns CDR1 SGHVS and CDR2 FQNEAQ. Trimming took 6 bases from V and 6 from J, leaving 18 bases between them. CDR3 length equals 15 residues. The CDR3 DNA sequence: TGTGCCAGCAGAGCTTTTCAGGGAGGCTCCAATGAGCAGTTCTTC. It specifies CASRAFQGGSNEQFF.

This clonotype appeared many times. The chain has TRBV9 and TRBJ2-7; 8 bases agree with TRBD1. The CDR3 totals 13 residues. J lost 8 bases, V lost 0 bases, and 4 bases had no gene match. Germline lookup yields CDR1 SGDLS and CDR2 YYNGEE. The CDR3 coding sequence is TGTGCCAGCAGCGTAGGAGACAGGGGAAAGCAGTACTTC. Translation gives CASSVGDRGKQYF.

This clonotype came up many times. The CDR3, as DNA: TGCAGTGCTAGAGATCTTCAGGGAGCGGGTATGGTCAATGAGCAGTTCTTC. Its translation: CSARDLQGAGMVNEQFF. The chain links TRBV20-1 to TRBJ2-1; tentative D call: TRBD2 (6 bases). CDR3 length equals 17 residues. CDR1 and CDR2 from the germline V gene are DFQATT and SNEGSKA (reference sequence). Deletions cut 0 bases from V and 6 bases from J, with 21 bases between.

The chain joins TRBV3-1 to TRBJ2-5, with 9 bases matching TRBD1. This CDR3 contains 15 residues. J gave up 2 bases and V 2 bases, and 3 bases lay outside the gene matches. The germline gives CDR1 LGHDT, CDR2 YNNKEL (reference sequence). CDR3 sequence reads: CASSQPGQGQETQYF. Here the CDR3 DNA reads TGTGCCAGCAGCCAACCGGGACAGGGACAAGAGACCCAGTACTTC.

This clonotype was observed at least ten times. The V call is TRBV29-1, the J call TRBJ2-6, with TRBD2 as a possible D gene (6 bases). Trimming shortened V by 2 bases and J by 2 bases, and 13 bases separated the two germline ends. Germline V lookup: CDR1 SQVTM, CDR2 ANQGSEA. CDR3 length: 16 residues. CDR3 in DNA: TGCAGCGTTGAAACGGAGGGTAGTACTGGGGCCAACGTCCTGACTTTC. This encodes CSVETEGSTGANVLTF.

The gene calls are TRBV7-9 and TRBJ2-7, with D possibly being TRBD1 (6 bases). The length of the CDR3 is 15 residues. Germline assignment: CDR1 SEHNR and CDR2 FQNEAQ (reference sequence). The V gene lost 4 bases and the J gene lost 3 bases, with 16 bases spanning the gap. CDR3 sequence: CASSYGDKKDYEQYF. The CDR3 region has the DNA TGTGCCAGCAGCTATGGGGACAAAAAGGACTACGAGCAGTACTTC.

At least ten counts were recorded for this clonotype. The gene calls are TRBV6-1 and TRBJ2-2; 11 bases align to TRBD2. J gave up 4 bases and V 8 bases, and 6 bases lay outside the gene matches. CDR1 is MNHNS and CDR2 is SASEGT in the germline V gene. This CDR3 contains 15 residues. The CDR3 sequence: CASATSGGSTGELFF. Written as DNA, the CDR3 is TGTGCCAGCGCTACTAGCGGGGGCTCCACCGGGGAGCTGTTTTTT.

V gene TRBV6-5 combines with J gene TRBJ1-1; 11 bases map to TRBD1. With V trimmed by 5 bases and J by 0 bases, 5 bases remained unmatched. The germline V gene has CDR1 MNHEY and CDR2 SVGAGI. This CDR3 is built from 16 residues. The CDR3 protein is CASSKGQGAVNTEAFF. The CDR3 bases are TGTGCCAGCAGTAAAGGACAGGGGGCGGTGAACACTGAAGCTTTCTTT.

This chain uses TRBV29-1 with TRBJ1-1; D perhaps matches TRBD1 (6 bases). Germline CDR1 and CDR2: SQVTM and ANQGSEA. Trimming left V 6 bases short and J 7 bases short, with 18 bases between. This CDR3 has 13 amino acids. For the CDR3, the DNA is TGCAGCGTCCCTGCAGGGGCAGTAGGTGAAGCTTTCTTT. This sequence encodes CSVPAGAVGEAFF.

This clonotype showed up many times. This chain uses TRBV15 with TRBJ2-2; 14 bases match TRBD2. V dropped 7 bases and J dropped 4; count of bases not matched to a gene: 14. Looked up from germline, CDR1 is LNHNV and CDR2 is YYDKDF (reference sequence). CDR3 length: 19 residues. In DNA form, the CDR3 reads TGTGCCACCACCATTCCGGGACTAGCGGGAGTTTACGCCACCGGGGAGCTGTTTTTT. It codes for CATTIPGLAGVYATGELFF.

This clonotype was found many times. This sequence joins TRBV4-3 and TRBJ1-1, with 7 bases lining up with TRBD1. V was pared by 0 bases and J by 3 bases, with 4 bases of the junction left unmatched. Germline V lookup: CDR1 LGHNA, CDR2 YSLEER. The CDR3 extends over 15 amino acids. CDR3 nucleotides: TGCGCCAGCAGCCAAGATTTAAGGGGGCACACTGAAGCTTTCTTT. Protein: CASSQDLRGHTEAFF.

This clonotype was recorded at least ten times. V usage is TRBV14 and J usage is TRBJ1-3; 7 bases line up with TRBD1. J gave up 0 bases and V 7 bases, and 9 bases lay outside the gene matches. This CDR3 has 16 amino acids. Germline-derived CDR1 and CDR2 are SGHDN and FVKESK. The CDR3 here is CASNPTGKSSGNTIYF. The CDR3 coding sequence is TGTGCCAGCAACCCGACAGGGAAGAGCTCTGGAAACACCATATATTTT.

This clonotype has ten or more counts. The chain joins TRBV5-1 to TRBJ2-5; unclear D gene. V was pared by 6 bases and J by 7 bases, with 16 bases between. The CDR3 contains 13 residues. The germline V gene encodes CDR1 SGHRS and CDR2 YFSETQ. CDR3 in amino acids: CASNSESPATQYF. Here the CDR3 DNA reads TGCGCCAGCAATAGTGAATCGCCGGCGACCCAGTACTTC.

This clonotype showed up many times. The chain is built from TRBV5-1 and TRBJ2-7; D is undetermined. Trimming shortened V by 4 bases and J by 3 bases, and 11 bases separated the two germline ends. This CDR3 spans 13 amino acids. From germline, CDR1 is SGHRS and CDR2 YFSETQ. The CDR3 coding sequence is TGCGCCAGCAGCGATGAACGGGTCTACGAGCAGTACTTC. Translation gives CASSDERVYEQYF.

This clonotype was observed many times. This CDR3 reads CASGSYTGELFF. CDR3 coding DNA: TGTGCCTCGGGGTCCTACACCGGGGAGCTGTTTTTT. V gene TRBV6-4 combines with J gene TRBJ2-2; D is possibly TRBD2 (5 bases). Between the trimmed V and J ends, which lost 11 bases and 3 bases, there was a span of 10 bases. There are 12 residues in the CDR3. Germline CDR1 MRHNA, CDR2 SNTAGT.

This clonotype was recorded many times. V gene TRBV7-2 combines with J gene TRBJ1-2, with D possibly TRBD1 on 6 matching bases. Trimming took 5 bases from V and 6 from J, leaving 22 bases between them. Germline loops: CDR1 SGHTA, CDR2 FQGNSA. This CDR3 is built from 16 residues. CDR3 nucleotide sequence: TGTGCCAGCAGCCTCCTGGGGGCAACAGGGAAGGATGGCTACACCTTC. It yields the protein CASSLLGATGKDGYTF.

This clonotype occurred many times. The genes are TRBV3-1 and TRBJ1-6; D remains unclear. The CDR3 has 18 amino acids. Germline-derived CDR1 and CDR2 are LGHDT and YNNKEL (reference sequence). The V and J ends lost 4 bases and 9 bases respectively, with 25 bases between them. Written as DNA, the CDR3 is TGTGCCAGCAGCCCCCAACCGGGCCTCAAATCGGGGTCTTCACCCCTCCACTTT. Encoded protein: CASSPQPGLKSGSSPLHF.

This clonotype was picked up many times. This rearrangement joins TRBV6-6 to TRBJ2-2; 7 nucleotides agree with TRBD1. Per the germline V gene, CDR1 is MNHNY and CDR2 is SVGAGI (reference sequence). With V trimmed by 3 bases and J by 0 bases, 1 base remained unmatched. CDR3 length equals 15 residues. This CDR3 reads CASSYDRANTGELFF. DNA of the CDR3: TGTGCCAGCAGTTATGACAGGGCGAACACCGGGGAGCTGTTTTTT.

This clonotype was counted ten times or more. CDR3 bases: TGTGCCAGCAGTTTATCAGGGGGACTCGCCAAAAACATTCAGTACTTC. Encoded protein: CASSLSGGLAKNIQYF. V gene TRBV27 combines with J gene TRBJ2-4; D possibly uses TRBD1 or TRBD2 (6 bases each). There are 16 residues in the CDR3. Trimming removed 0 bases from V and 1 base from J, with 10 bases in between. Germline values: CDR1 MNHEY, CDR2 SMNVEV (reference sequence).

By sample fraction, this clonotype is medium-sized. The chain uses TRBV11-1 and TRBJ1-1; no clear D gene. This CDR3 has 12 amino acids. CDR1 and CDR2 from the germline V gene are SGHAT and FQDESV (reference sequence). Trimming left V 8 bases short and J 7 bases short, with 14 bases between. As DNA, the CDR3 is TGTGCCAGCGGGCCTCTGCGAGGTGAAGCTTTCTTT. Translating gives CASGPLRGEAFF.

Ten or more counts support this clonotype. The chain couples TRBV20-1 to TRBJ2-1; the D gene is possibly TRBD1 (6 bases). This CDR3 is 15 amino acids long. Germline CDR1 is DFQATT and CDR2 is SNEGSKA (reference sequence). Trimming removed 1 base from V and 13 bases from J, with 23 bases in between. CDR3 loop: CSARGSVGGGPTQFF. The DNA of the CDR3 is TGCAGTGCTAGAGGGTCAGTTGGGGGCGGTCCGACTCAGTTCTTC.

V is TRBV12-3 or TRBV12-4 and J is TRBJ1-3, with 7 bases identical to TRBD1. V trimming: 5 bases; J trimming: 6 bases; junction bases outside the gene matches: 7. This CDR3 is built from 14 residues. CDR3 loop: CASSPQGIQNTIYF. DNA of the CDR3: TGTGCCAGCAGTCCACAGGGGATCCAAAACACCATATATTTT.